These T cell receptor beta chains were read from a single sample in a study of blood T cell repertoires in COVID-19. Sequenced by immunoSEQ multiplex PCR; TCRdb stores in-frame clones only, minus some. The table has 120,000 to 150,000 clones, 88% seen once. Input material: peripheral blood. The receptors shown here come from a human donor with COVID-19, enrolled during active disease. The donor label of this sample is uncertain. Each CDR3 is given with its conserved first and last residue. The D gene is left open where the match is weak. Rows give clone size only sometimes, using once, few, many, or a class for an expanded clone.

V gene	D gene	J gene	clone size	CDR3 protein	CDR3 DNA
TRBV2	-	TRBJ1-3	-	CASRAGIGNTIYF	TGTGCCAGCAGGGCAGGCATTGGAAACACCATATATTTT
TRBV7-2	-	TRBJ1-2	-	CASSLRYGYTF	TGTGCCAGCAGCTTACGCTATGGCTACACCTTC
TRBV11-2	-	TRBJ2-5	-	CASSSVLVRSETQYF	TGTGCCAGCAGCTCCGTACTAGTGCGTTCTGAGACCCAGTACTTC
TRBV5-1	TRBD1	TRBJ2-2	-	CASSSERDRNTGELFF	TGCGCCAGCAGCTCTGAGAGGGACAGGAACACCGGGGAGCTGTTTTTT
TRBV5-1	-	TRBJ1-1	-	CASSLVAGMNTEAFF	TGCGCCAGCAGCTTGGTGGCAGGGATGAACACTGAAGCTTTCTTT
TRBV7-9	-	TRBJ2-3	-	CASSLAMPEDTQYF	TGTGCCAGCAGCTTAGCGATGCCTGAGGATACGCAGTATTTT
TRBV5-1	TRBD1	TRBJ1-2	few	CASSLGLGDSLSYTF	TGCGCCAGCAGCTTGGGCTTAGGGGACAGTCTGAGCTACACCTTC
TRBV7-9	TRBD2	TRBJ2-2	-	CASSLGGRNTGELFF	TGTGCCAGCAGCTTAGGCGGGAGGAACACCGGGGAGCTGTTTTTT
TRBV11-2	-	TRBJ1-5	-	CASSFGQINQPQHF	TGTGCCAGCAGCTTCGGACAGATCAATCAGCCCCAGCATTTT
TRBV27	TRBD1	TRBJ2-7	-	CASSSPGTGGSYEQYF	TGTGCCAGCAGTTCCCCTGGGACAGGGGGCTCCTACGAGCAGTACTTC
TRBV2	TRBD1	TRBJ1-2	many	CASSEARAGGGLDTF	TGTGCCAGCAGTGAAGCAAGGGCAGGGGGCGGTCTTGACACCTTC
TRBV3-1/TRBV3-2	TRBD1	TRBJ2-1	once	CASSPGGGRDRVHNEQFF	TGTGCCAGCAGCCCAGGGGGGGGCCGGGACAGGGTTCACAATGAGCAGTTCTTC
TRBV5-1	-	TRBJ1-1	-	CASSFTLERGAEAFF	TGCGCCAGCAGCTTTACCCTTGAAAGGGGCGCTGAAGCTTTCTTT
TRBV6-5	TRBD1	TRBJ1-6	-	CASRPGTVNSPLHF	TGTGCCAGCAGACCCGGGACAGTCAATTCACCCCTCCACTTT
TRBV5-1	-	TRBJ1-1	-	CASSLALGTEAFF	TGCGCCAGCAGCTTGGCCCTAGGCACTGAAGCTTTCTTT
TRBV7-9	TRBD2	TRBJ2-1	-	CASGGSGDEQFF	TGTGCCAGCGGCGGGAGCGGCGATGAGCAGTTCTTC
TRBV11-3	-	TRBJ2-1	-	CASSTSRGAEQFF	TGTGCCAGCAGCACCTCCAGGGGGGCTGAGCAGTTCTTC
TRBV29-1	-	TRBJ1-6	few	CSVRSGALNSPLHF	TGCAGCGTCCGAAGCGGGGCGTTAAATTCACCCCTCCACTTT
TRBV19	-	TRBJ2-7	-	CASSSAGNVEQYF	TGTGCCAGTAGCTCCGCAGGAAACGTCGAGCAGTACTTC
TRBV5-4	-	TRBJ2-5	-	CASSPEGIQETQYF	TGTGCCAGCAGCCCGGAGGGGATCCAAGAGACCCAGTACTTC
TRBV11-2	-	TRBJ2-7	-	CASTQSLYEQYF	TGTGCCAGCACCCAGTCTCTCTACGAGCAGTACTTC
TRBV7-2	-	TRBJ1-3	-	CASSLNRRGSGNTIYF	TGTGCCAGCAGCTTAAACCGCAGGGGCTCCGGAAACACCATATATTTT
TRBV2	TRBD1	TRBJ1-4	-	CASSTRTGTQEKLFF	TGTGCCAGCAGTACCCGGACAGGGACCCAGGAAAAACTGTTTTTT
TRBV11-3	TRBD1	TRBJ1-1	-	CASSRDRDTEAFF	TGTGCCAGCAGCCGGGACAGGGACACTGAAGCTTTCTTT
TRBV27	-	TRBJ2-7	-	CASSSSSYEQYF	TGTGCCAGCAGTTCGAGCTCCTACGAGCAGTACTTC
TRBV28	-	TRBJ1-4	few	CASSLTTVGNEKLFF	TGTGCCAGCAGTTTAACGACAGTGGGTAATGAAAAACTGTTTTTT
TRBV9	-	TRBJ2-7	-	CASSFSENPYEQYF	TGTGCCAGCAGCTTTAGCGAAAACCCCTACGAGCAGTACTTC
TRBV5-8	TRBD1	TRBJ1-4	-	CASTPTGVGEKLFF	TGTGCCAGCACTCCAACAGGGGTTGGGGAAAAACTGTTTTTT
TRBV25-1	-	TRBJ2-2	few	CASSELEGTGELFF	TGTGCCAGCAGTGAATTGGAGGGAACCGGGGAGCTGTTTTTT
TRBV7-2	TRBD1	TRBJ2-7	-	CASSLAQGAGYEQYF	TGTGCCAGCAGCTTAGCTCAGGGGGCCGGCTACGAGCAGTACTTC
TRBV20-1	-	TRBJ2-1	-	CSASSVVPYNEQFF	TGCAGTGCTAGTTCGGTAGTTCCCTACAATGAGCAGTTCTTC
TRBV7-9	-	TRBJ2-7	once	CASSFTGRATYEQYF	TGTGCCAGCAGCTTCACAGGGAGGGCAACCTACGAGCAGTACTTC
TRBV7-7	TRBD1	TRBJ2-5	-	CASSLSWDRGETQYF	TGTGCCAGCAGCTTATCGTGGGACAGGGGAGAGACCCAGTACTTC
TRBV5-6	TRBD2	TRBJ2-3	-	CASRVAGGPPIGTDTQYF	TGTGCCAGCAGAGTAGCGGGGGGGCCCCCGATCGGCACAGATACGCAGTATTTT
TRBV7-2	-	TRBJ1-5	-	CASSFGGGARQPQHF	TGTGCCAGCAGCTTTGGCGGTGGGGCCCGGCAGCCCCAGCATTTT
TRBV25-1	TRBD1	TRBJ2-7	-	CASSGRTGGSYEQYF	TGTGCCAGCAGTGGGAGGACAGGGGGCTCCTACGAGCAGTACTTC
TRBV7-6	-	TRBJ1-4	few	CASSLGSTATNEKLFF	TGTGCCAGCAGCTTAGGATCAACTGCAACTAATGAAAAACTGTTTTTT
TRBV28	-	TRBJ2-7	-	CASSLRILEYYEQYF	TGTGCCAGCAGTTTGAGGATCCTAGAATACTACGAGCAGTACTTC
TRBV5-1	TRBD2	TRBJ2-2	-	CASSSGRENPGELFF	TGCGCCAGCAGCTCAGGGCGGGAGAATCCCGGGGAGCTGTTTTTT
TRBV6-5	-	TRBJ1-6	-	CASTDTGTNSPLHF	TGTGCCAGCACCGATACAGGGACTAATTCACCCCTCCACTTT
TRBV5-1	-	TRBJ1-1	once	CASSWGDLTEAFF	TGCGCCAGCAGCTGGGGGGATCTCACTGAAGCTTTCTTT
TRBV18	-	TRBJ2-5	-	CASSPPRSERETQYF	TGTGCCAGCTCACCCCCCCGGTCGGAGCGGGAGACCCAGTACTTC
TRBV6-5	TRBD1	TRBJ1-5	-	CASSRGQAQPQHF	TGTGCCAGCAGTCGAGGACAGGCTCAGCCCCAGCATTTT
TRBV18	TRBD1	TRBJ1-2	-	CASSLPGQGNGYTF	TGTGCCAGCTCTCTTCCGGGACAGGGGAATGGCTACACCTTC